The 20 T cell receptor beta chains given below trace back to one sample, sequenced in a study of cytomegalovirus exposure and HLA in healthy donors. PCR involved 60 Vbeta and 13 Jbeta primers. Only in-frame clones appear in the TCRdb table, and some are missing; sequencing was by immunoSEQ multiplex PCR. This sample has about 140,000 clones, with 55% to 75% found just once. The specimen was PBMCs. The receptors here all came from a middle-aged man in good health and CMV-seropositive.

This chain links TRBV7-2 with TRBJ2-7; 7 bases align to TRBD2. This CDR3 has 15 residues. Looked up from germline, CDR1 is SGHTA and CDR2 is FQGNSA. Trimming cost V 4 bases and J 6 bases; bases outside gene matches: 12. The CDR3 DNA is TGTGCCAGCAGCTCAAGCGGGACCAAACCCGTCGAGCAGTACTTC. Its translation: CASSSSGTKPVEQYF.

The V call is TRBV9, the J call TRBJ1-2, with no clear D. The V and J ends lost 2 bases and 1 base respectively, with 6 bases between them. The germline gives CDR1 SGDLS, CDR2 YYNGEE. The CDR3 runs 13 residues. DNA of the CDR3: TGTGCCAGCAGCGTCTCGGTTAACTATGGCTACACCTTC. This gives the protein CASSVSVNYGYTF.

The gene calls are TRBV2 and TRBJ1-1, with no clear D. The CDR3 loop spans 13 amino acids. V was cut by 6 bases and J by 3 bases, with 11 bases left in between. From germline, CDR1 is SNHLY and CDR2 FYNNEI. The CDR3 nucleotides are TGTGCCAGCAGGGTACAGCTATACACTGAAGCTTTCTTT. Translating it yields CASRVQLYTEAFF.

This chain uses TRBV19 with TRBJ2-7; tentative D call: TRBD2 (5 bases). CDR3 size: 13 residues. The V and J ends lost 5 bases and 1 base respectively, with 9 bases between them. The germline CDR1 and CDR2 sequences are LNHDA and SQIVND (reference sequence). CDR3 coding DNA: TGTGCCAGTAGTCCGGGAATTTCCTACGAGCAGTACTTC. Translation: CASSPGISYEQYF.

V gene TRBV7-2 combines with J gene TRBJ2-7, with D perhaps matching TRBD2 (6 bases). V lost 1 base, J lost 3 bases, and 10 bases lay in between. CDR3 size: 14 residues. CDR1 SGHTA and CDR2 FQGNSA come from the germline V gene. For the CDR3, the DNA is TGTGCCAGCAGCTTAGGTCCTAGCGTCTACGAGCAGTACTTC. Its translation is CASSLGPSVYEQYF. Full variable domain (outside the CDR3, taken from reference TRBV7-2 and TRBJ2-7): GAGVSQSPSNKVTEKGKDVELRCDPISGHTALYWYRQSLGQGLEFLIYFQGNSAPDKSGLPSDRFSAERTGGSVSTLTIQRTQQEDSAVYLCASSLGPSVYEQYFGPGTRLTVT.

The gene calls are TRBV9 and TRBJ1-4, with TRBD1 as a possible D gene (6 bases). Per germline, CDR1 SGDLS and CDR2 YYNGEE. This CDR3 is built from 14 residues. With 4 bases removed from V and 12 bases from J, the gap between germline ends came to 19 bases. In DNA, the CDR3 is TGTGCCAGCAGCCCCCGGGGGGCGTACACGGAACTGTTTTTT. Its protein product is CASSPRGAYTELFF.

The genes are TRBV6-1 and TRBJ2-7, with TRBD2 identical over 7 bases. J was trimmed by 7 bases and V by 2 bases; bases with no gene match: 17. In germline, CDR1 is MNHNS, CDR2 SASEGT. This CDR3 has 17 amino acids. The CDR3 protein is CASSENLASGKGGEQYF. The CDR3 nucleotides are TGTGCCAGCAGTGAAAACTTGGCCAGCGGGAAAGGTGGGGAGCAGTACTTC.

This clone was observed a few times. This sequence joins TRBV5-1 and TRBJ1-1, with D maybe TRBD1 (6 bases). This CDR3 has 14 amino acids. In germline, CDR1 is SGHRS, CDR2 YFSETQ. V was pared by 0 bases and J by 5 bases, with 11 bases between. CDR3 amino acids: CASSLAQGWTEAFF. DNA of the CDR3: TGCGCCAGCAGCTTGGCCCAGGGGTGGACTGAAGCTTTCTTT.

This chain connects TRBV19 to TRBJ2-5, with 9 bases aligning to TRBD2. V gave up 6 bases and J gave up 5 bases; unmatched junction bases: 7. Germline loops: CDR1 LNHDA, CDR2 SQIVND (reference sequence). This CDR3 has 14 amino acids. The CDR3 coding sequence is TGTGCCAGTAGCCTCGGGACTAGCCCGGAGACCCAGTACTTC. It is translated as CASSLGTSPETQYF.

J is TRBJ2-1 and V is TRBV5-1; 13 bases fit TRBD2. Germline V lookup: CDR1 SGHRS, CDR2 YFSETQ. V shed 0 bases and J 6 bases; nucleotides not matched to a gene: 6. This CDR3 contains 17 residues. The CDR3 DNA is TGCGCCAGCAGCTTGGGGACACTAGCGGGGGGGCTCAATGAGCAGTTCTTC. The encoded protein is CASSLGTLAGGLNEQFF. The variable domain in full, completed from reference TRBV5-1 and TRBJ2-1, reads KAGVTQTPRYLIKTRGQQVTLSCSPISGHRSVSWYQQTPGQGLQFLFEYFSETQRNKGNFPGRFSGRQFSNSRSEMNVSTLELGDSALYLCASSLGTLAGGLNEQFFGPGTRLTVL.

In this sample, this clone turned up a few times. The chain recombines TRBV11-3 with TRBJ2-1, with 11 bases aligning to TRBD2. The V and J ends lost 6 bases and 7 bases, in that order; junction bases with no gene match: 8. CDR3 length equals 15 residues. The germline V gene has CDR1 SGHNT and CDR2 YENEEA. The CDR3 here is CASSYLAGGGNEQFF. The CDR3 DNA reads as TGTGCCAGCAGTTACCTAGCGGGAGGAGGGAATGAGCAGTTCTTC.

This chain joins TRBV7-9 and TRBJ1-5; 7 bases are shared with TRBD1. The CDR3 contains 15 residues. The trim removed 1 base at V and 3 bases at J, leaving 3 bases unmatched. Germline assignment: CDR1 SEHNR and CDR2 FQNEAQ (reference sequence). CDR3 sequence (DNA): TGTGCCAGCAGCTTAGGGGACAGTCCCAATCAGCCCCAGCATTTT. Amino acid sequence: CASSLGDSPNQPQHF.

The gene calls are TRBV19 and TRBJ1-1; 9 positions agree with TRBD1. Germline V gives CDR1 LNHDA, CDR2 SQIVND (reference sequence). J gave up 1 base and V 3 bases, and 6 bases lay outside the gene matches. CDR3 length: 16 amino acids. CDR3 loop: CASSMGLDRGNTEAFF. CDR3 nucleotide sequence: TGTGCCAGTAGTATGGGTTTGGACAGGGGGAACACTGAAGCTTTCTTT.

This clone was found once. The gene calls are TRBV5-5 and TRBJ1-2; 8 bases line up with TRBD1. The CDR3 loop spans 16 amino acids. CDR1 is SGHKS and CDR2 is YYEKEE in the germline V gene (reference sequence). The trim removed 1 base at V and 3 bases at J, leaving 8 bases unmatched. Here the CDR3 DNA reads TGTGCCAGCAGCTTGTCTGGACAGGGAATTGACTATGGCTACACCTTC. Amino acids: CASSLSGQGIDYGYTF.

This sequence joins TRBV6-5 and TRBJ2-7, with D perhaps TRBD2 (6 bases). CDR3 length: 15 residues. CDR1 MNHEY and CDR2 SVGAGI come from the germline V gene. With 4 bases removed from V and 4 bases from J, the gap between germline ends came to 17 bases. The CDR3 DNA is TGTGCCAGCAGTTCCCGCTCACCGGGGGAATACGAGCAGTACTTC. Translating it yields CASSSRSPGEYEQYF.

This clone has more than one count but fewer than ten. This sequence joins TRBV29-1 and TRBJ1-1; D perhaps matches TRBD1 (5 bases). CDR1 is SQVTM, CDR2 ANQGSEA, per germline. V lost 0 bases to trimming and J lost 4 bases, with 9 bases between them. The CDR3 contains 13 residues. In DNA form, the CDR3 reads TGCAGCGTTGAAGATTTAGGGGCCACTGAAGCTTTCTTT. Encoded protein: CSVEDLGATEAFF.

This clone came up once. The chain links TRBV7-2 to TRBJ2-7; the match to TRBD2 covers 11 bases. This CDR3 is 14 amino acids long. V lost 5 bases to trimming and J lost 3 bases; unmatched junction nucleotides: 3. The germline CDR1 and CDR2 sequences are SGHTA and FQGNSA. The CDR3 nucleotides are TGTGCCAGCAGCAGACTAGCGGGGAACTACGAGCAGTACTTC. Its protein is CASSRLAGNYEQYF.

This clone was observed a few times. CDR3 residues: CASSPSTGIFSYEQYF. Written as DNA, the CDR3 is TGTGCCAGCTCACCCTCGACAGGGATCTTCTCCTACGAGCAGTACTTC. The V call is TRBV18, the J call TRBJ2-7; the match to TRBD1 covers 7 bases. This CDR3 spans 16 amino acids. Germline trimming cut 3 bases from V and 0 bases from J; bases unmatched to any gene: 8. CDR1 is KGHSH and CDR2 is LQKENI in the germline V gene.

Concerning this clone itself: The junction does not match germline at one end; this may be a read error. The chain recombines TRBV27 with TRBJ2-3; D remains ambiguous. Germline V gives CDR1 MNHEY, CDR2 SMNVEV (reference sequence). The length of the CDR3 is 14 residues. The CDR3 coding sequence is TGTGCCAGCAGTTTATCCCAGGCAACAGATGCGCAGTATTTT. Its translation is CASSLSQATDAQYF.

V gene TRBV28 combines with J gene TRBJ2-3; tentatively, D is TRBD1 (6 bases). The V gene's germline CDR1 is MDHEN and CDR2 SYDVKM. V lost 5 bases and J 5 bases, leaving 23 bases between the germline ends. The length of the CDR3 is 17 residues. The CDR3 DNA sequence: TGTGCCAGCAGTATAAACAGGGCGAGCTTAGTAAAAGATACGCAGTATTTT. Its translation: CASSINRASLVKDTQYF.